This T cell receptor (beta chain) was captured by sequencing in a study of blood T cell repertoires in COVID-19. The table came from immunoSEQ multiplex PCR; TCRdb's copy has only in-frame clones and leaves some out. The profile covers more than 250,000 clones, with 84% appearing a single time and approximately 9% taken by the ten largest. Remarks on this clone: Sequence at one end of the junction differs from germline and may be a read error.

The sequenced sample consisted of peripheral blood. This receptor was taken from a human donor in a cohort sampled during active COVID-19.

CDR3 loop: CASSPTVYNELFF. The CDR3 region has the DNA TGTGCCAGCTCACCGACAGTTTACAATGAGCTGTTCTTC. V gene TRBV18 combines with J gene TRBJ2-1, with D maybe TRBD1 (5 bases). CDR3 size: 13 residues. Germline assignment: CDR1 KGHSH and CDR2 LQKENI.